The clone carrying this T cell receptor beta chain came up many times. A NOSPECS grade of at least 4, a Clinical Activity Score of at least 3 and duration under 3 months were recorded in ophthalmopathy patients. Using about 10 ml of fresh peripheral blood, PBMCs were prepared. The data belong to a study of T cells in Graves' hyperthyroidism and ophthalmopathy. Overall study context: Peripheral blood was drawn at first diagnosis, prior to all treatment.

TCR beta CDR3 region amplification was performed from RNA transcripts. The HTBI primer set served for first-round RT-PCR of the TCR CDR3. TCRdb redid the calling of the multiplex PCR reads with MiXCR, one entry per CDR3 protein. The sample carries 500,000 to 750,000 distinct CDR3 sequences, approximately 15% recorded once. Deletions cut 5 bases from V and 1 base from J, with 12 bases between. Germline V gene data show CDR1 as DFQATT and CDR2 as SNEGSKA (reference sequence). The CDR3 consists of 14 residues. The J gene is TRBJ2-1, the V gene TRBV20-1, with a weak D call TRBD2 (6 bases). The TCR originated in a woman in her late teens or twenties with Graves' ophthalmopathy. The specimen sequenced was blood. The CDR3 here is CSAPTSRSYNEQFF. The CDR3 DNA follows: TGCAGTGCTCCTACTAGCAGATCCTACAATGAGCAGTTCTTC.